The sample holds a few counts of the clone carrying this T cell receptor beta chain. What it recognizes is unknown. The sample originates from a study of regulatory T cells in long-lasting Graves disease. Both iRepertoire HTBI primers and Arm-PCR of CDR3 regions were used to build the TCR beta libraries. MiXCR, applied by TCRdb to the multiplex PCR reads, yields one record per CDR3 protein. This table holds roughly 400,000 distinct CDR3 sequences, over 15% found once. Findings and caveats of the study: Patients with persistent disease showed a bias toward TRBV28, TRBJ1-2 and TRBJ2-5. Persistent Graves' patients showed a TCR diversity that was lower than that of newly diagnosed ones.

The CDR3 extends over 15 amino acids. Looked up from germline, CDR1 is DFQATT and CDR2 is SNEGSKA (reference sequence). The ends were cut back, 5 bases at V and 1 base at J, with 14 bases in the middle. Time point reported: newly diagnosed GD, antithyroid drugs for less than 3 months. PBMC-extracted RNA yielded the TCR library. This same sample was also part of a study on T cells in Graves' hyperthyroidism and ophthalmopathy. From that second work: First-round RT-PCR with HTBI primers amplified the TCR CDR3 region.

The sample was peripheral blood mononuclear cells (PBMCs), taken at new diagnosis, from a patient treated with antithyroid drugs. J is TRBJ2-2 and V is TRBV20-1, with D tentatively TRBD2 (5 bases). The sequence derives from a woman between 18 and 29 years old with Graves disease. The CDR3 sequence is CSADGRTENTGELFF. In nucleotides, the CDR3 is TGCAGTGCTGACGGTCGGACTGAGAACACCGGGGAGCTGTTTTTT.